This entry concerns a single TCR beta chain. No antigen is known for it. The record has no base qualities; no much larger clone is one base away. CDR1 and CDR2, looked up from the germline V gene, are MNHNS and SASEGT. For this chain, trimming is 1 base at the V end and 0 bases at the J end, and the number of junction bases without a gene match is 11. The CDR3 spans 19 residues, from the cysteine through the phenylalanine. Only the CDR3 portion is preserved as DNA: 57 bases, with reading frame beginning at the first base. Library generation was performed with 5' RACE. Sequencing was carried out with an Illumina HiSeq 2500. A second 7 to 11 cycle PCR used a sample-barcoded 5' primer and a J-beta primer mix. Each TCR beta cDNA molecule received a unique molecular identifier from a template-switch 5' adaptor carrying 12 random nucleotides. Each sample yielded at least 2.5 million CDR3-containing paired-end reads. All of the RNA was converted into first-strand cDNA using the Mint cDNA synthesis kit, with a TRBC-specific oligonucleotide serving as the primer. Following uracil-DNA glycosylase treatment, all cDNA underwent a first 18-cycle PCR with the universal primers M1SS and BC2_uni_R. The published analysis was carried out like this. For normalization, 1 million high-quality reads, each with a distinct molecular identifier, were randomly selected from each sample. Instead of being binned into consensus sequences, reads with shared molecular identifiers were discarded. MiTCR, run with a Q25 quality threshold and the strictest error-elimination algorithm, handled CDR3 identification, clonotype clustering and error correction. A nonparametric unseen species model with Euler transformation was used to estimate a lower bound on total TCR beta diversity. TCRdb reanalyzed the raw reads on its own, using fastp at Q25 for trimming and MiXCR for clone calling, and kept in-frame beta chains. CDR3 protein sequences are deduplicated, and each keeps its most common genes and DNA. TCRdb assigned the V and J calls; the authors' analysis was not used. The table for this sample lists 700,000 or so distinct CDR3 sequences; approximately 40% of them were counted only once. Around 30% of the sample rests with the top ten.

The sample originates from a study of blood T cells in healthy people across ages (dated by TCRdb to 2014 to 2015). About the investigation overall: Template switching captured roughly one uniquely barcoded TCR beta cDNA molecule per two T cells in model experiments. The study measured age-related changes in TCR beta repertoire diversity using deep sequencing normalized with unique cDNA molecular identifiers. Four age groups were formed from the donors: young (average about 15 years), middle-aged (around 39), aged (about 62) and long-lived (approximately 78). Donors of different ages were randomly distributed across sequencing lanes to avoid experimental bias. Two additional independent replicas of 1 million unique cDNA reads from the same blood draw were analyzed for two donors (one aged 18 to 30 and one aged 80 or older). The research as a whole found: Compared with the aged group, more naive CD4+ T cells, fewer expanded clones and increased TCR diversity were shown by the long-lived group, suggesting age selection. Observed TCR beta diversity correlated strongly with the percentage of naive T cells measured by flow cytometry. Because donor CMV infection status was unknown, age-related changes in expanded clonotypes were potentially confounded. Observed TCR beta diversity per million T cells fell roughly linearly with age, and a significant reduction was already apparent by age roughly 40. Conclusive comparison of naive and antigen-experienced compartments was prevented by the profiling of bulk unsorted PBMCs. Estimates of total diversity based on one million sequenced T cells were regarded as lower bounds and as underestimates.

Donors were roughly 40 systemically healthy Caucasian individuals from Russia aged 6 to 90 years. Each donor gave 8 to 10 milliliters of peripheral blood, collected into EDTA-treated Vacutainer tubes. Ficoll-Paque density-gradient centrifugation was used to isolate PBMCs, with at least 7 million per sample. Trizol reagent was used to extract total RNA from the PBMCs, yielding at least 5.5 micrograms per sample. For every donor, flow cytometry on a PBMC aliquot measured the percentage of naive CD45RAhigh/CD27high T cells. Sequenced sample: blood. This TCR was sampled from an older man in good health. This sequence uses TRBV6-1 and TRBJ1-2; 10 central bases correspond to TRBD1. The encoded CDR3 is CASSEDVSRGTGANYGYTF. The DNA sequence follows: TGTGCCAGCAGTGAAGACGTTTCCCGCGGGACAGGGGCTAACTATGGCTACACCTTC.